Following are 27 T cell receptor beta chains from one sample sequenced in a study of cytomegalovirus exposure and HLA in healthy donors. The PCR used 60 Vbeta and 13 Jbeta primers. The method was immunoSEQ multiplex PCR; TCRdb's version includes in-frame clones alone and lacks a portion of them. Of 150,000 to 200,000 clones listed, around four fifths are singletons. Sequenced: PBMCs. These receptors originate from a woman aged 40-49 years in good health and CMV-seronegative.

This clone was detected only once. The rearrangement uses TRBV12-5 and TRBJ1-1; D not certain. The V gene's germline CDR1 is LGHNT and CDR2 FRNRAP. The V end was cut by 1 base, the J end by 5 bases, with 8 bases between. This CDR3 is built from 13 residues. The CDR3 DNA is TGTGCTAGTGGTTTGGCCGGCGGTACTGAAGCTTTCTTT. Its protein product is CASGLAGGTEAFF.

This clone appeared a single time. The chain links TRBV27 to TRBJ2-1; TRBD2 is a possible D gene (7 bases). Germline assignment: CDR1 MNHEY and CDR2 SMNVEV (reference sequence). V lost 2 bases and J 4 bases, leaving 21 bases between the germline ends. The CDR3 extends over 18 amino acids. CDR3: CASSLVSSTGRAYNEQFF. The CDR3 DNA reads TGTGCCAGCAGTTTAGTAAGCTCAACAGGGAGGGCGTACAATGAGCAGTTCTTC.

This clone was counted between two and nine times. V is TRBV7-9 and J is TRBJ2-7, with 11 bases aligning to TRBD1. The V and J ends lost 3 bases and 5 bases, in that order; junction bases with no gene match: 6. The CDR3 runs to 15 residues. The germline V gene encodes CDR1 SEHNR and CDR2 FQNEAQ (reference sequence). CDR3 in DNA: TGTGCCAGCAGCTTTGTGGACAGGGGGCTCAACGAGCAGTACTTC. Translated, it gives CASSFVDRGLNEQYF.

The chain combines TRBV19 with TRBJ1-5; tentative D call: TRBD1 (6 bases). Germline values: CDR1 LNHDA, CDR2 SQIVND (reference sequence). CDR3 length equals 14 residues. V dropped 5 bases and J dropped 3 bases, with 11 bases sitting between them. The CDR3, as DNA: TGTGCCAGTAGTCCCGACAGGAACAATCAGCCCCAGCATTTT. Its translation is CASSPDRNNQPQHF.

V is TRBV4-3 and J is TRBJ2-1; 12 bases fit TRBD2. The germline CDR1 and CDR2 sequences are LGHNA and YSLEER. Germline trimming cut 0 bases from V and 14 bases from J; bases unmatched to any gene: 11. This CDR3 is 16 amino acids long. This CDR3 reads CASSQEPSRTSGIEFF. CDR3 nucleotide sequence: TGCGCCAGCAGCCAAGAGCCCTCGAGGACTAGCGGGATTGAGTTCTTC.

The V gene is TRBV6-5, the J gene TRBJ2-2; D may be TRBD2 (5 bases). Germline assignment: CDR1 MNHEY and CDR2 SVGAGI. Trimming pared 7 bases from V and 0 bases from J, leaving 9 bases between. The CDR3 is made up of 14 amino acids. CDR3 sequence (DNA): TGTGCCAGCACCGGGGTCGCGAACACCGGGGAGCTGTTTTTT. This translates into CASTGVANTGELFF.

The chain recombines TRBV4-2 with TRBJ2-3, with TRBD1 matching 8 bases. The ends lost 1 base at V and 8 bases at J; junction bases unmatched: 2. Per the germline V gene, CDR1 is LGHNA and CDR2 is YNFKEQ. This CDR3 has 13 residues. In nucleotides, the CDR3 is TGTGCCAGCAGCCAAGTCGACAGGGGTACGCAGTATTTT. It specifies CASSQVDRGTQYF.

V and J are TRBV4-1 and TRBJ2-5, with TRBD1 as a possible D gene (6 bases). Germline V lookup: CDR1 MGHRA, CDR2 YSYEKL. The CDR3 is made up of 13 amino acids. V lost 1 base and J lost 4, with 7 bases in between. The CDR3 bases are TGCGCCAGCAGCCAAGCCAGGGGAGAGACCCAGTACTTC. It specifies CASSQARGETQYF.

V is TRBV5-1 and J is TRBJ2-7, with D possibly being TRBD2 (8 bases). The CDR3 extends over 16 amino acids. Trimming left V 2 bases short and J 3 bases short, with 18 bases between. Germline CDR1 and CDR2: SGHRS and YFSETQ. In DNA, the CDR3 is TGCGCCAGCAGCTTTTCAGGGGGAAGCGGGAGCTACGAGCAGTACTTC. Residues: CASSFSGGSGSYEQYF.

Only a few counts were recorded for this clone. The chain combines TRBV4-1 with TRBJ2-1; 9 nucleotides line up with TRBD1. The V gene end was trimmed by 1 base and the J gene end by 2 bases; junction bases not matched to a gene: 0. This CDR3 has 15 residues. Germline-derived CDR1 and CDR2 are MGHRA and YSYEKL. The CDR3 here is CASSQGTGAYNEQFF. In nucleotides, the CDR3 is TGCGCCAGCAGCCAAGGGACAGGGGCCTACAATGAGCAGTTCTTC.

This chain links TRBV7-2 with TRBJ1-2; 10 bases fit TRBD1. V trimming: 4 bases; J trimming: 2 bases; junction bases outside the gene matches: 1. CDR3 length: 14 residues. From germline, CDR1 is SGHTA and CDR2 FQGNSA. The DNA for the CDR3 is TGTGCCAGCAGCTCGGACAGGGGGAACTATGGCTACACCTTC. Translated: CASSSDRGNYGYTF.

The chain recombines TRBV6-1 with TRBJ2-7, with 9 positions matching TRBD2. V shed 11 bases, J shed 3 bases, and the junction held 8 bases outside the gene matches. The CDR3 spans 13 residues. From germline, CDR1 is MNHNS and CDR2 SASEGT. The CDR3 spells CASRPSGNYEQYF. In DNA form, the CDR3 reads TGTGCCTCTCGTCCTAGCGGGAACTACGAGCAGTACTTC.

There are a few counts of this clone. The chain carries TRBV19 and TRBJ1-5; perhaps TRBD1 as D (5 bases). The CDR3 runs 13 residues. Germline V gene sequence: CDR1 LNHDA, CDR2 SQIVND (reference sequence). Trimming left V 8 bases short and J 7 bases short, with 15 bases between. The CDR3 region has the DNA TGTGCCAGTTCCCCGGGGGGTCGGCAGCCCCAGCATTTT. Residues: CASSPGGRQPQHF.

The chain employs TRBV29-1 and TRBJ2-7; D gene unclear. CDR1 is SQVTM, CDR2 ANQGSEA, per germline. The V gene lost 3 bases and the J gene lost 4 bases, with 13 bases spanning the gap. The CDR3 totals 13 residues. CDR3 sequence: CSVDGDGFYEQYF. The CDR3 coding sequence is TGCAGCGTTGATGGAGATGGATTTTACGAGCAGTACTTC.

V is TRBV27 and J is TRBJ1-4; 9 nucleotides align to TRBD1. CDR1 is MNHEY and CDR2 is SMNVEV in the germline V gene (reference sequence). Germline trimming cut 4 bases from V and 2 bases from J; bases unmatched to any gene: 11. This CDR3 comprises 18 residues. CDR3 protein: CASSSGTGKGGTNEKLFF. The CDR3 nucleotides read TGTGCCAGCAGTTCCGGGACAGGGAAAGGTGGCACTAATGAAAAACTGTTTTTT.

CDR3: CASSLVKPDTQYF. The CDR3 DNA sequence: TGTGCCAGCAGCTTGGTCAAGCCAGATACGCAGTATTTT. J is TRBJ2-3 and V is TRBV5-4; D not certain. In germline, CDR1 is SGHNT, CDR2 YYREEE (reference sequence). Trimming left V 0 bases short and J 4 bases short, with 6 bases between. The CDR3 runs to 13 residues. Full variable domain (remainder filled in from reference TRBV5-4 and TRBJ2-3): ETGVTQSPTHLIKTRGQQVTLRCSSQSGHNTVSWYQQALGQGPQFIFQYYREEENGRGNFPPRFSGLQFPNYSSELNVNALELDDSALYLCASSLVKPDTQYFGPGTRLTVL.

The CDR3 DNA follows: TGTGCCAGCAGCCGGACTAGCGGGAGACAAAGCACAGATACGCAGTATTTT. Its protein product is CASSRTSGRQSTDTQYF. V and J are TRBV5-4 and TRBJ2-3; the match to TRBD2 covers 13 bases. The CDR3 sequence is 17 residues long. Germline CDR1 is SGHNT and CDR2 is YYREEE (reference sequence). The V and J ends lost 4 bases and 0 bases, in that order; junction bases with no gene match: 5.

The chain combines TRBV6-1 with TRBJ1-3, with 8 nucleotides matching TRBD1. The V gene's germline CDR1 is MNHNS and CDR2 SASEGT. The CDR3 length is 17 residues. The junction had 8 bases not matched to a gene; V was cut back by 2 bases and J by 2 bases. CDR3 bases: TGTGCCAGCAGTGAACAGGGGGCAAATACCCCTGGAAACACCATATATTTT. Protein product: CASSEQGANTPGNTIYF.

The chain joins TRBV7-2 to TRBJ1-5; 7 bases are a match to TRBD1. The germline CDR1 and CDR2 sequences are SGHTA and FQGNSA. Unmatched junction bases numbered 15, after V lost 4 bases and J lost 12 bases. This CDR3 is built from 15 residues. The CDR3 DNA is TGTGCCAGCAGCTCCACCAGGGGGGCCCCCACGATCCAGCATTTT. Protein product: CASSSTRGAPTIQHF. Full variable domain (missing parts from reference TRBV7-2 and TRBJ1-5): GAGVSQSPSNKVTEKGKDVELRCDPISGHTALYWYRQSLGQGLEFLIYFQGNSAPDKSGLPSDRFSAERTGGSVSTLTIQRTQQEDSAVYLCASSSTRGAPTIQHFGDGTRLSIL.

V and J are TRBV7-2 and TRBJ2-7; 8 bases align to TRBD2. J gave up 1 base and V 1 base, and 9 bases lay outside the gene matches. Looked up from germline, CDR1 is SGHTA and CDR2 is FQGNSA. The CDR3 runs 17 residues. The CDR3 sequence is CASSLGAAGGLSYEQYF. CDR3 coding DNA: TGTGCCAGCAGCTTAGGGGCGGCGGGAGGCCTTTCCTACGAGCAGTACTTC.

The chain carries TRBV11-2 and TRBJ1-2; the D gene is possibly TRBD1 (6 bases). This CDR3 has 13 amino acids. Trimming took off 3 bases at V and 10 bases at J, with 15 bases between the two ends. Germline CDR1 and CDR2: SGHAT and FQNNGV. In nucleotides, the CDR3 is TGTGCCAGCAGCTTTCCAGGGGAAAACCTCTACACCTTC. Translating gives CASSFPGENLYTF.

The CDR3 loop is CASSLTGGFQETQYF. As DNA, the CDR3 is TGCGCCAGCAGCTTAACAGGGGGTTTTCAAGAGACCCAGTACTTC. This rearrangement joins TRBV5-1 to TRBJ2-5; 8 positions agree with TRBD1. The ends lost 2 bases at V and 2 bases at J; junction bases unmatched: 5. The CDR3 is 15 amino acids. Germline V gene lookup returns CDR1 SGHRS and CDR2 YFSETQ.

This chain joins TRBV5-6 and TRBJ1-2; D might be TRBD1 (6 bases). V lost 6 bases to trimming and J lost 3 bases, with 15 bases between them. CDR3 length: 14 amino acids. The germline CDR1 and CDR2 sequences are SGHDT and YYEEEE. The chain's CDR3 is CASTLQGSDYGYTF. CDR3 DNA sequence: TGTGCCAGCACCCTACAGGGTAGTGACTATGGCTACACCTTC.

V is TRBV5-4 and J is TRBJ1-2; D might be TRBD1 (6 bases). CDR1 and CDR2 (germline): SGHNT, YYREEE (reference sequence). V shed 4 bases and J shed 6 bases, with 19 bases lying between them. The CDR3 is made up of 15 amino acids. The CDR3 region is CASSGVRQGRDGYTF. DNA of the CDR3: TGTGCCAGCAGCGGAGTGAGGCAGGGGAGGGATGGCTACACCTTC.

CDR3 coding DNA: TGTGCCAGCAGCTTGGCCTCTGGGCCCTACGAGCAGTACTTC. Its protein product is CASSLASGPYEQYF. The chain links TRBV7-2 to TRBJ2-7; D is undetermined. CDR3 length equals 14 residues. Looked up from germline, CDR1 is SGHTA and CDR2 is FQGNSA. Deletions cut 3 bases from V and 2 bases from J, with 11 bases between.

This CDR3 is CAWSVSEITDTQYF. The CDR3 bases are TGTGCCTGGAGTGTATCAGAAATCACAGATACGCAGTATTTT. The gene calls are TRBV30 and TRBJ2-3; D call uncertain. The germline V and J ends were trimmed by 0 bases and 2 bases, with 9 bases remaining between them. The CDR3 spans 14 residues. Germline V CDR1 and CDR2: GTSNPN, SVGIG (reference sequence).

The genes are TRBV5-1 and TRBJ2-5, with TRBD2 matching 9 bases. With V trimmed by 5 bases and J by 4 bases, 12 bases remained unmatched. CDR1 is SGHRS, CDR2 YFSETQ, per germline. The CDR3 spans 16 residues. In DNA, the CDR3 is TGCGCCAGCAGTATGAGAGTAGCGGGAGTACTAGAGACCCAGTACTTC. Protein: CASSMRVAGVLETQYF. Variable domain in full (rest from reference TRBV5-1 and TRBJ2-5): KAGVTQTPRYLIKTRGQQVTLSCSPISGHRSVSWYQQTPGQGLQFLFEYFSETQRNKGNFPGRFSGRQFSNSRSEMNVSTLELGDSALYLCASSMRVAGVLETQYFGPGTRLLVL.